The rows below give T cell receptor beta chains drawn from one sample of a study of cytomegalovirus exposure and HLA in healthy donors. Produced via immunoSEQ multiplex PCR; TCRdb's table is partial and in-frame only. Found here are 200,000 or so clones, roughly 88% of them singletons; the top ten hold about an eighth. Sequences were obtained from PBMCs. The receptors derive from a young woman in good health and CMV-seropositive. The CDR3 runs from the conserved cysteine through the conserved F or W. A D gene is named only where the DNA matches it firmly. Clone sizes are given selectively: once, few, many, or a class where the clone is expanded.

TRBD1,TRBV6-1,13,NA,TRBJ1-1,CASRWTGNTEAFF,TGTGCCAGCAGATGGACAGGGAACACTGAAGCTTTCTTT
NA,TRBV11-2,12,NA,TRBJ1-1,CASKTGYTEAFF,TGTGCCAGCAAAACGGGGTACACTGAAGCTTTCTTT
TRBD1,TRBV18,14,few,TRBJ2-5,CASSPGGQGETQYF,TGTGCCAGCTCACCAGGGGGACAGGGAGAGACCCAGTACTTC
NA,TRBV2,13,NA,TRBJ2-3,CASRGTSTDTQYF,TGTGCCAGCAGGGGGACTAGCACAGATACGCAGTATTTT
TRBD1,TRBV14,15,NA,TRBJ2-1,CASSPGTGWNNEQFF,TGTGCCAGCAGCCCCGGGACAGGTTGGAACAATGAGCAGTTCTTC
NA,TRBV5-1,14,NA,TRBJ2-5,CASSLQGGQETQYF,TGCGCCAGCAGCTTGCAGGGCGGCCAAGAGACCCAGTACTTC
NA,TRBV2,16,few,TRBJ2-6,CASSEVRISGANVLTF,TGTGCCAGCAGTGAAGTGCGGATCTCTGGGGCCAACGTCCTGACTTTC
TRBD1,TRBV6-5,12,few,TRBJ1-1,CASRQGRSVAFF,TGTGCCAGCAGACAGGGGCGATCAGTCGCTTTCTTT
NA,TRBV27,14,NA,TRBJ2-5,CASSPLGGQETQYF,TGTGCCAGCAGCCCCCTCGGCGGTCAAGAGACCCAGTACTTC
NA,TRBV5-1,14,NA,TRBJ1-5,CASSSGDLNQPQHF,TGCGCCAGCAGTTCGGGGGATCTCAATCAGCCCCAGCATTTT
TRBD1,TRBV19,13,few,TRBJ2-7,CASRGTGRREQYF,TGTGCCAGTAGGGGGACAGGACGGCGCGAGCAGTACTTC